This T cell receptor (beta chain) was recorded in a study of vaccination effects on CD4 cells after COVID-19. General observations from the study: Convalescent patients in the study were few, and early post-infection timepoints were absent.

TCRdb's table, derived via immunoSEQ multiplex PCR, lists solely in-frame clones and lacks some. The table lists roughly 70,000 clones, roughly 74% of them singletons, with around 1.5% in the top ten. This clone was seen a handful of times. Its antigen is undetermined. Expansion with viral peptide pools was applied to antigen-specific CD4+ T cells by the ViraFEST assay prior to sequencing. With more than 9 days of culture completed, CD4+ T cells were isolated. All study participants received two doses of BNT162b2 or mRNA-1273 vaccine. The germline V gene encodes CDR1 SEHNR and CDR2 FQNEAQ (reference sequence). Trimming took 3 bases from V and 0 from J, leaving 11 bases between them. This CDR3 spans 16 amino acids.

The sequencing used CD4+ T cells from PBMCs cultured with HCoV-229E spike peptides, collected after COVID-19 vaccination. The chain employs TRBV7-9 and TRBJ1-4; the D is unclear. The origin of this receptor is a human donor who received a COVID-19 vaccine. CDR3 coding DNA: TGTGCCAGCAGCTTCCGGGCTACTACAACTAATGAAAAACTGTTTTTT. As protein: CASSFRATTTNEKLFF. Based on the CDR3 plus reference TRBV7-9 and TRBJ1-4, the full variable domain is DTGVSQNPRHKITKRGQNVTFRCDPISEHNRLYWYRQTLGQGPEFLTYFQNEAQLEKSRLLSDRFSAERPKGSFSTLEIQRTEQGDSAMYLCASSFRATTTNEKLFFGSGTQLSVL.